The rows below give T cell receptor beta chains drawn from one sample of a study of T cell clonotyping in hematopoietic cell transplantation. The table came from immunoSEQ multiplex PCR; TCRdb's copy has only in-frame clones and leaves some out. The repertoire has roughly 28,000 clones, 85% to 95% of them found once; the top ten carry about 2.2%. Sequences were derived from peripheral blood mononuclear cells, sampled before stem cell transplant. These receptors were taken from a man aged 45-65 years with acute myeloid leukemia. Some clones in this sample may be carry-over from other donors' samples. CDR3s include the opening cysteine and the closing phenylalanine or tryptophan. The D gene is left open where the match is weak. Rows give clone size only sometimes, using once, few, many, or a class for an expanded clone.

d_call: NA; j_call: TRBJ1-2; v_call: TRBV13; clone_size: NA; cdr3_nt: TGTGCCAGCAGCCCCAGGGGAGACTCAGGCTACACCTTC; cdr3_aa: CASSPRGDSGYTF
d_call: TRBD1; j_call: TRBJ2-2; v_call: TRBV28; clone_size: NA; cdr3_nt: TGTGCCAGCAGTTCACCGGGACAGGGGACGGTCGGGGAGCTGTTTTTT; cdr3_aa: CASSSPGQGTVGELFF
d_call: NA; j_call: TRBJ2-7; v_call: TRBV28; clone_size: NA; cdr3_nt: TGTGCCAGCAGCCGACTTGACAGGACCTCCTACGAGCAGTACTTC; cdr3_aa: CASSRLDRTSYEQYF
d_call: TRBD1; j_call: TRBJ2-3; v_call: TRBV4-1; clone_size: NA; cdr3_nt: TGCGCCAGCAGCCTATCCGGGACAGGGGTCCTAGATACGCAGTATTTT; cdr3_aa: CASSLSGTGVLDTQYF
d_call: TRBD2; j_call: TRBJ2-2; v_call: TRBV7-2; clone_size: once; cdr3_nt: TGTGCCAGCAGCTTAGATGGGGCTAGCGGGAGGATCGGGGAGCTGTTTTTT; cdr3_aa: CASSLDGASGRIGELFF
d_call: TRBD1; j_call: TRBJ1-2; v_call: TRBV2; clone_size: NA; cdr3_nt: TGTGCCAGCAGTGACCATTTGACAGGGAACCCTAACTATGGCTACACCTTC; cdr3_aa: CASSDHLTGNPNYGYTF
d_call: TRBD1; j_call: TRBJ1-5; v_call: TRBV6-1; clone_size: NA; cdr3_nt: TGTGCCAGCGTCGAGGGACAGTATCAGCCCCAGCATTTT; cdr3_aa: CASVEGQYQPQHF
d_call: NA; j_call: TRBJ2-2; v_call: TRBV21-1; clone_size: NA; cdr3_nt: TGTGCCAGCAGCAAAACTTACGAGCACACCGGGGAGCTGTTTTTT; cdr3_aa: CASSKTYEHTGELFF
d_call: NA; j_call: TRBJ1-5; v_call: TRBV28; clone_size: NA; cdr3_nt: TGTGCCAGCAGTTCGGTCAGTCCTAGCAATCAGCCCCAGCATTTT; cdr3_aa: CASSSVSPSNQPQHF
d_call: NA; j_call: TRBJ2-7; v_call: TRBV18; clone_size: NA; cdr3_nt: TGTGCCAGCTCACGGGACGGGAGCTCCTACGAGCAGTACTTC; cdr3_aa: CASSRDGSSYEQYF
d_call: NA; j_call: TRBJ2-3; v_call: TRBV5-4; clone_size: NA; cdr3_nt: TGTGCCAGCAGCTTGGGCGATACGCAGTATTTT; cdr3_aa: CASSLGDTQYF
d_call: NA; j_call: TRBJ1-3; v_call: TRBV4-1; clone_size: NA; cdr3_nt: TGCGCCAGCAGCCAAGATAGGCCAGGTTCTGGAAACACCATATATTTT; cdr3_aa: CASSQDRPGSGNTIYF
d_call: NA; j_call: TRBJ1-2; v_call: TRBV2; clone_size: NA; cdr3_nt: TGTGCCAGCACCTGGGACACCGATAACTATGGCTACACCTTC; cdr3_aa: CASTWDTDNYGYTF
d_call: NA; j_call: TRBJ2-7; v_call: TRBV7-9; clone_size: NA; cdr3_nt: TGTGCCAGCAGCCCCACGGTCTGGTACGAGCAGTACTTC; cdr3_aa: CASSPTVWYEQYF
d_call: TRBD2; j_call: TRBJ2-5; v_call: TRBV7-2; clone_size: NA; cdr3_nt: TGTGCCAGCAGCTTAGGACTAGCGGGGACCCAGTACTTC; cdr3_aa: CASSLGLAGTQYF
d_call: NA; j_call: TRBJ2-7; v_call: TRBV7-2; clone_size: NA; cdr3_nt: TGTGCCAGCAGCTTAGCGCTCCGGGCATGGGGCTCCTACGAGCAGTACTTC; cdr3_aa: CASSLALRAWGSYEQYF
d_call: NA; j_call: TRBJ1-2; v_call: TRBV11-2; clone_size: NA; cdr3_nt: TGTGCCAGCAGCTCGTCACAGGGATTTCACTATGGCTACACCTTC; cdr3_aa: CASSSSQGFHYGYTF
d_call: NA; j_call: TRBJ2-5; v_call: TRBV30; clone_size: NA; cdr3_nt: TGTGCCTGGAAAGGGTTAGGGGAGACCCAGTACTTC; cdr3_aa: CAWKGLGETQYF
d_call: NA; j_call: TRBJ2-2; v_call: TRBV2; clone_size: NA; cdr3_nt: TGTGCCAGCCTGGGCCAACTACCGAACACCGGGGAGCTGTTTTTT; cdr3_aa: CASLGQLPNTGELFF
d_call: TRBD1; j_call: TRBJ1-4; v_call: TRBV2; clone_size: once; cdr3_nt: TGTGCCTCAACCGGGACAGCTAATGAAAAACTGTTTTTT; cdr3_aa: CASTGTANEKLFF
d_call: NA; j_call: TRBJ2-7; v_call: TRBV7-9; clone_size: NA; cdr3_nt: TGTGCCAGCAGCATGGGCTACGAGCAGTACTTC; cdr3_aa: CASSMGYEQYF
d_call: NA; j_call: TRBJ2-1; v_call: TRBV6-5; clone_size: NA; cdr3_nt: TGTGCCAGCAGGCCGGGCGGCAACAATGAGCAGTTCTTC; cdr3_aa: CASRPGGNNEQFF
d_call: NA; j_call: TRBJ2-7; v_call: TRBV7-2; clone_size: NA; cdr3_nt: TGTGCCAGCAGCTTACAAGAGGCGTTCTACGAGCAGTACTTC; cdr3_aa: CASSLQEAFYEQYF
d_call: NA; j_call: TRBJ1-1; v_call: TRBV7-9; clone_size: NA; cdr3_nt: TGTGCCAGCAGCTTCCCGAACACTGAAGCTTTCTTT; cdr3_aa: CASSFPNTEAFF
d_call: TRBD2; j_call: TRBJ2-5; v_call: TRBV5-4; clone_size: NA; cdr3_nt: TGTGCCAGCAGCTTGGGGGGATCTAGCGGTCAAGAGACCCAGTACTTC; cdr3_aa: CASSLGGSSGQETQYF
d_call: NA; j_call: TRBJ2-7; v_call: TRBV4-1; clone_size: NA; cdr3_nt: TGCGCCAGCAGCCAAGTGACAGGACAGTTCTCCTACGAGCAGTACTTC; cdr3_aa: CASSQVTGQFSYEQYF
d_call: NA; j_call: TRBJ2-3; v_call: TRBV20-1; clone_size: NA; cdr3_nt: TGCAGTTCCCGACTCCCAGATACGCAGTATTTT; cdr3_aa: CSSRLPDTQYF
d_call: TRBD1; j_call: TRBJ2-7; v_call: TRBV19; clone_size: NA; cdr3_nt: TGTGCCAGTAGTTCGACAGGGGAATACGAGCAGTACTTC; cdr3_aa: CASSSTGEYEQYF
d_call: NA; j_call: TRBJ1-5; v_call: TRBV28; clone_size: NA; cdr3_nt: TGTGCCGGGGGCCAGGGGTTCAATCAGCCCCAGCATTTT; cdr3_aa: CAGGQGFNQPQHF
d_call: NA; j_call: TRBJ1-2; v_call: TRBV5-4; clone_size: NA; cdr3_nt: TGTGCCAGCAGCTTGGCGAACAGAGCTAACTATGGCTACACCTTC; cdr3_aa: CASSLANRANYGYTF
d_call: TRBD1; j_call: TRBJ1-2; v_call: TRBV9; clone_size: NA; cdr3_nt: TGTGCCAGCAGCGTAGGGGTTGGGACAGGGCCTAACTATGGCTACACCTTC; cdr3_aa: CASSVGVGTGPNYGYTF
d_call: NA; j_call: TRBJ1-2; v_call: TRBV28; clone_size: NA; cdr3_nt: TGTGCCAGCAGTTTCGACAGCTATGGCTACACCTTC; cdr3_aa: CASSFDSYGYTF
d_call: NA; j_call: TRBJ1-6; v_call: TRBV27; clone_size: NA; cdr3_nt: TGTGCCAGCAGTTTATCCGGGGCCGGATCACCCCTCCACTTT; cdr3_aa: CASSLSGAGSPLHF
d_call: NA; j_call: TRBJ1-3; v_call: TRBV4-1; clone_size: NA; cdr3_nt: TGCGCCAGCAGCCAAGATCTCACACTCGGAAACACCATATATTTT; cdr3_aa: CASSQDLTLGNTIYF
d_call: TRBD1; j_call: TRBJ1-2; v_call: TRBV27; clone_size: NA; cdr3_nt: TGTGCCAGCAGTTCCACAGGGGGCGACTATGGCTACACCTTC; cdr3_aa: CASSSTGGDYGYTF
d_call: TRBD2; j_call: TRBJ2-7; v_call: TRBV7-2; clone_size: NA; cdr3_nt: TGTGCCAGCAGCTTGGGCCTGGGACTAGATCGTGACGAGCAGTACTTC; cdr3_aa: CASSLGLGLDRDEQYF
d_call: TRBD2; j_call: TRBJ2-3; v_call: TRBV5-7; clone_size: once; cdr3_nt: TGTGCCAGCAGCTTGGAGCCGGGGGGGACAGATACGCAGTATTTT; cdr3_aa: CASSLEPGGTDTQYF
d_call: NA; j_call: TRBJ2-7; v_call: TRBV2; clone_size: NA; cdr3_nt: TGTGCCAGCAGTGAAGGGTTGACATCCCTATACGAGCAGTACTTC; cdr3_aa: CASSEGLTSLYEQYF
d_call: NA; j_call: TRBJ2-7; v_call: TRBV7-9; clone_size: NA; cdr3_nt: TGTGCCAGCAGCCTCACCGGGGATTCCTACGAGCAGTACTTC; cdr3_aa: CASSLTGDSYEQYF
d_call: NA; j_call: TRBJ1-4; v_call: TRBV10-2; clone_size: NA; cdr3_nt: TGCGCCAGCACTCAGGTCACCAATGAAAAACTGTTTTTT; cdr3_aa: CASTQVTNEKLFF